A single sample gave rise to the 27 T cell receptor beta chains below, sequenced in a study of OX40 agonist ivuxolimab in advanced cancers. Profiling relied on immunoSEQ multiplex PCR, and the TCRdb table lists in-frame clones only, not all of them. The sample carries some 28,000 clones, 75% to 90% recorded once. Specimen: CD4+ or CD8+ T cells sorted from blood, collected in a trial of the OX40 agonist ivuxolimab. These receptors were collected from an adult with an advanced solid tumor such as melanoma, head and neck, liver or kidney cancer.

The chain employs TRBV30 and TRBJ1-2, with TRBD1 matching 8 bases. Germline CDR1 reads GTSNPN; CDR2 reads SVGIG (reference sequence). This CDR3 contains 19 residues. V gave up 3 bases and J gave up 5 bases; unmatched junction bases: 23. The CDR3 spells CAWSGDRKAPVLEVYGYTF. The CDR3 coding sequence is TGTGCCTGGAGCGGGGACAGGAAGGCCCCGGTTCTTGAGGTGTATGGCTACACCTTC.

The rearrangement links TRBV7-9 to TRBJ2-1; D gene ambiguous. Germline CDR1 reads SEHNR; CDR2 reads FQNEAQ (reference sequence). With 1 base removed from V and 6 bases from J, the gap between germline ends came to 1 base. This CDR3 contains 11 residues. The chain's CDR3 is CASSLGNEQFF. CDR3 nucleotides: TGTGCCAGCAGCTTAGGCAATGAGCAGTTCTTC.

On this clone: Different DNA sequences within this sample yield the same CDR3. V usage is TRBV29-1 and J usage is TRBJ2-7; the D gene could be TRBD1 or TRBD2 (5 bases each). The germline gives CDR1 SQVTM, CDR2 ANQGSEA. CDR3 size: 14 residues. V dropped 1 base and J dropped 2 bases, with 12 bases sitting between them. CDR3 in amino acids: CSVEGGTGTYEQYF. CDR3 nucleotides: TGCAGCGTTGAAGGAGGGACGGGTACCTACGAGCAGTACTTC.

CDR3 sequence reads: CASSYINSPTEAFF. The DNA for the CDR3 is TGTGCCAGCAGTTATATCAATAGCCCCACTGAAGCTTTCTTT. The chain uses TRBV6-6 and TRBJ1-1, with D unclear. The germline V gene has CDR1 MNHNY and CDR2 SVGAGI (reference sequence). This CDR3 spans 14 amino acids. Between the trimmed V and J ends, which lost 3 bases and 4 bases, there was a span of 12 bases.

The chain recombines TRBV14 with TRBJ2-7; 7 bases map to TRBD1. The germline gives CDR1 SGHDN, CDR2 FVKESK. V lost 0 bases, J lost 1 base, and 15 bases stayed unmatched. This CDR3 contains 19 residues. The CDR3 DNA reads TGTGCCAGCAGCCAAGACTTTATAGGAAACACAGGGGTTTCCTACGAGCAGTACTTC. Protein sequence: CASSQDFIGNTGVSYEQYF.

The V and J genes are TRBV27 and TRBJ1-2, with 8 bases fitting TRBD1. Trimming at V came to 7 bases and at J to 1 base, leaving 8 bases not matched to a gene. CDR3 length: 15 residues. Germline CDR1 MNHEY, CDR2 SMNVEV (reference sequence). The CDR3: CASKGQGAFNYGYTF. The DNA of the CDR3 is TGTGCCAGCAAGGGTCAGGGGGCGTTTAACTATGGCTACACCTTC.

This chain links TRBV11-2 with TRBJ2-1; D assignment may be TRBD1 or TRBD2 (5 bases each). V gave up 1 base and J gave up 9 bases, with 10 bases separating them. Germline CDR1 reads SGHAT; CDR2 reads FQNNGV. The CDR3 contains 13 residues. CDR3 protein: CASSLGGPVEQFF. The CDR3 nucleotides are TGTGCCAGCAGCTTAGGGGGACCGGTTGAGCAGTTCTTC.

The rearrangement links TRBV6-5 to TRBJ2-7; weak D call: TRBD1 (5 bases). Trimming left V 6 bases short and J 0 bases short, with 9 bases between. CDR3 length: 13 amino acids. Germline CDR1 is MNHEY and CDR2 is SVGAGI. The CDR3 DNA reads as TGTGCCAGCAGCTTGACAGCCTCCTACGAGCAGTACTTC. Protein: CASSLTASYEQYF.

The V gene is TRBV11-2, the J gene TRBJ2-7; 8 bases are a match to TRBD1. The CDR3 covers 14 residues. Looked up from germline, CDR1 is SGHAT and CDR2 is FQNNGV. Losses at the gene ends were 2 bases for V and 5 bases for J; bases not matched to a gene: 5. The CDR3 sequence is CASSLFTTGDEQYF. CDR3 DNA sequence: TGTGCCAGCAGCTTATTCACGACAGGGGACGAGCAGTACTTC.

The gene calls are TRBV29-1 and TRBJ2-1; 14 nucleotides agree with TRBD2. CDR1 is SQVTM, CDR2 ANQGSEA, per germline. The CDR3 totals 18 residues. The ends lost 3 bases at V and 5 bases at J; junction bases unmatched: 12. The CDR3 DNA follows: TGCAGCGTTGAGGGTGGACTAGCGGGGGGAGTGGTACACAATGAGCAGTTCTTC. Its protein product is CSVEGGLAGGVVHNEQFF.

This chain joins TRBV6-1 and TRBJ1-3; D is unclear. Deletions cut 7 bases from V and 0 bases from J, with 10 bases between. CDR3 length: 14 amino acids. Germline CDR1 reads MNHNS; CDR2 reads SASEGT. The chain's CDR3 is CASTQASSGNTIYF. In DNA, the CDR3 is TGTGCCAGCACCCAGGCCAGCTCTGGAAACACCATATATTTT.

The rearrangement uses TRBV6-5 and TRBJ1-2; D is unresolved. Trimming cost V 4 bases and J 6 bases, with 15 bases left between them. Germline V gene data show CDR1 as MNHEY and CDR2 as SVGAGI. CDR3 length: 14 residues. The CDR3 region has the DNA TGTGCCAGCAGTTGGGCCAGCGGCTTTGATGGCTACACCTTC. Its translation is CASSWASGFDGYTF.

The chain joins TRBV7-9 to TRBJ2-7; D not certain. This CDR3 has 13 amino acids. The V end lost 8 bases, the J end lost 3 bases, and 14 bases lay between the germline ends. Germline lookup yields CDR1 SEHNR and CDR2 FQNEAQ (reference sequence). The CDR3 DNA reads TGTGCCAGCTCTCGGGCAGACGACTACGAGCAGTACTTC. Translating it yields CASSRADDYEQYF. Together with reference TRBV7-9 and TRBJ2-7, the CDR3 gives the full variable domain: DTGVSQNPRHKITKRGQNVTFRCDPISEHNRLYWYRQTLGQGPEFLTYFQNEAQLEKSRLLSDRFSAERPKGSFSTLEIQRTEQGDSAMYLCASSRADDYEQYFGPGTRLTVT.

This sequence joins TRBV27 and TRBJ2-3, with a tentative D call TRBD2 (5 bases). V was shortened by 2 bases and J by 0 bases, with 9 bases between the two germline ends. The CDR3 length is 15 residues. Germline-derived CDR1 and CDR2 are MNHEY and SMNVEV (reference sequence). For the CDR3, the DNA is TGTGCCAGCAGTTTAGCGGGCCCCAGCACAGATACGCAGTATTTT. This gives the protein CASSLAGPSTDTQYF.

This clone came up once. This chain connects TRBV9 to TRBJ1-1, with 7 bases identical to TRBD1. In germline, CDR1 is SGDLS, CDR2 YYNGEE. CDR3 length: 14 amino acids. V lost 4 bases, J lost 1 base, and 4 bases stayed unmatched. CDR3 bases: TGTGCCAGCAGCTCCAGACAGGGGAACACTGAAGCTTTCTTT. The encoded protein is CASSSRQGNTEAFF.

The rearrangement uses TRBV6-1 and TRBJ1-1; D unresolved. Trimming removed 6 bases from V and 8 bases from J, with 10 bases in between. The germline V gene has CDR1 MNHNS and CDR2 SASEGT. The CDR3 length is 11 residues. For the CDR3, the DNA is TGTGCCAGCAGCTGGAGGCGAGAAGCTTTCTTT. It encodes CASSWRREAFF.

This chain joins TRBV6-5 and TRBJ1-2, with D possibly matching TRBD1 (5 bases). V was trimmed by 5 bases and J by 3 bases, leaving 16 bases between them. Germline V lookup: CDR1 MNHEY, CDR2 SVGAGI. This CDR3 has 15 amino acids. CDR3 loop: CASSPSRQGYYGYTF. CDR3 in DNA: TGTGCCAGCAGTCCAAGCCGCCAGGGTTACTATGGCTACACCTTC.

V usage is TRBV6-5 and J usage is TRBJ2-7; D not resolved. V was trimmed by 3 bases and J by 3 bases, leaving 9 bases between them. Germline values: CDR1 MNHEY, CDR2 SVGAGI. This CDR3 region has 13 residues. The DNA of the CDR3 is TGTGCCAGCAGTTATGGGATCAACTACGAGCAGTACTTC. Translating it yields CASSYGINYEQYF.

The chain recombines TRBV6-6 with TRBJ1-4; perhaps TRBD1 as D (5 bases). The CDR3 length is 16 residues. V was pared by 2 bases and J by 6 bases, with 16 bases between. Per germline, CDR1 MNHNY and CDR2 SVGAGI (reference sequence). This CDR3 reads CASSYLGGTIDEKLFF. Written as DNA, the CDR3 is TGTGCCAGCAGTTACCTCGGAGGGACGATAGATGAAAAACTGTTTTTT.

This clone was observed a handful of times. The CDR3 region is CASSVIGTQYF. CDR3 nucleotides: TGTGCCAGCAGCGTTATAGGGACCCAGTACTTC. The rearrangement uses TRBV5-5 and TRBJ2-5; D is undetermined. Germline loops: CDR1 SGHKS, CDR2 YYEKEE (reference sequence). Trimming took off 4 bases at V and 7 bases at J, with 8 bases between the two ends. The CDR3 loop spans 11 amino acids.

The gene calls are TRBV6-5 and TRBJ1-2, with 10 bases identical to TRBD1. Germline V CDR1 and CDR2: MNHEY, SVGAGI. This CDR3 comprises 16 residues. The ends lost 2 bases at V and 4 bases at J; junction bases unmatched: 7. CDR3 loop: CASSYVTGTGAYGYTF. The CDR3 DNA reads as TGTGCCAGCAGTTACGTCACCGGGACAGGGGCCTATGGCTACACCTTC.

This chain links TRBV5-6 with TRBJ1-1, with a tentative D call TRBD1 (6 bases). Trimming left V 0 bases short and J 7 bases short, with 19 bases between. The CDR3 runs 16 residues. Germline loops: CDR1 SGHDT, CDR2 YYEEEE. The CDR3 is CASSLGAQGFGIEAFF. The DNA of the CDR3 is TGTGCCAGCAGCTTGGGGGCACAGGGATTCGGGATTGAAGCTTTCTTT.

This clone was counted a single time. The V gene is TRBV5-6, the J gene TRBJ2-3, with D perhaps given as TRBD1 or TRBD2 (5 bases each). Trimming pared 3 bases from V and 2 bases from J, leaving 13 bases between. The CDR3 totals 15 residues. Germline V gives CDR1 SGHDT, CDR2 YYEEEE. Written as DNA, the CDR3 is TGTGCCAGCAGCTGGGACCGGGATAACACAGATACGCAGTATTTT. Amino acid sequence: CASSWDRDNTDTQYF.

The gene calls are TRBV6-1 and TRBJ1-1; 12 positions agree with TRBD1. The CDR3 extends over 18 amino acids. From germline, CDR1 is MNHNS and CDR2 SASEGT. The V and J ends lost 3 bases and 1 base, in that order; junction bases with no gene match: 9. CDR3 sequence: CASSERGQGARENTEAFF. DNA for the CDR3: TGTGCCAGCAGTGAGAGGGGACAGGGGGCAAGGGAGAACACTGAAGCTTTCTTT.

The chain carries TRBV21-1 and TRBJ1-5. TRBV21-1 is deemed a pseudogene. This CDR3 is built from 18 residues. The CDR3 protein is CASSKVLCFSGADQPQHF. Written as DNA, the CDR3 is TGTGCCAGCAGCAAAGTCCTCTGTTTCTCGGGGGCCGATCAGCCCCAGCATTTT.

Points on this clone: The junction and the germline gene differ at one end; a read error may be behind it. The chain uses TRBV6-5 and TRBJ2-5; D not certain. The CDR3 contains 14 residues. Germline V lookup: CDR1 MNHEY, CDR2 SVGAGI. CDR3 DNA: TGTGCCAGCAGTTTCTCGGTGGACCAGGAGACCCAGTACTTC. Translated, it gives CASSFSVDQETQYF.

The CDR3 loop reads CASNLEADGYTF. The CDR3 DNA reads as TGTGCCAGCAACCTGGAGGCAGACGGCTACACCTTC. The gene calls are TRBV10-3 and TRBJ1-2; D is unclear. The CDR3 runs 12 residues. V lost 10 bases to trimming and J lost 8 bases, with 17 bases between them. Germline V gene sequence: CDR1 ENHRY, CDR2 SYGVKD.